The present TCR beta chain was sequenced within a study of OX40 agonist ivuxolimab in advanced cancers. The CDR3 covers 14 residues. Trimming shortened V by 4 bases and J by 6 bases, and 12 bases separated the two germline ends. CDR1 MNHEY and CDR2 SVGAGI come from the germline V gene. For this clone: No antigen is known for it.

Overall study findings and caveats: Normalized T-cell clonal expansion was also low in a subset of nonresponders.

Method: immunoSEQ multiplex PCR; TCRdb's copy keeps in-frame clones and lacks some. The profile shows about 69,000 clones, roughly 90% of them singletons. The source is an adult with an advanced solid tumor such as melanoma, head and neck, liver or kidney cancer. The material sequenced was CD4+ or CD8+ T cells sorted from blood, taken in a trial of the OX40 agonist ivuxolimab. The chain uses TRBV6-5 and TRBJ2-2; D is unclear. As DNA, the CDR3 is TGTGCCAGCAGTTCCGGCCGAGGCCCCGGGGAGCTGTTTTTT. This encodes CASSSGRGPGELFF.